The 4 T cell receptor beta chains in this list originate from one sample, sequenced in a study of shared clonotypes between healthy human individuals. Generated by immunoSEQ multiplex PCR, the TCRdb table keeps only in-frame clones and is missing some. The sample has roughly 2.2 million clones; approximately 90% are singletons. The sequenced material came from naive CD4+ T cells from PBMCs. Subset reported: CD45RA+ positively selected. Source of these receptors: a young man in good health. Some clones in this sample may be carry-over from other donors' samples.

J is TRBJ1-5 and V is TRBV5-3, with TRBD1 identical over 7 bases. TRBV5-3 is sorted into the ORF group, with uncertain function. The CDR3 totals 14 residues. J lost 6 bases, V lost 1 base, and 4 bases had no gene match. CDR3 sequence (DNA): TGTGCCAGAAGCTTGAGGGGGCGAGGTCAGCCCCAGCATTTT. It codes for CARSLRGRGQPQHF.

The chain combines TRBV29-1 with TRBJ1-1, with TRBD1 matching over 11 bases. V lost 6 bases, J lost 1 base, and 7 bases stayed unmatched. Germline lookup yields CDR1 SQVTM and CDR2 ANQGSEA. CDR3 length: 15 amino acids. DNA of the CDR3: TGCAGCGTGGCCGGGACAGGGGGGAAGAACACTGAAGCTTTCTTT. Its protein product is CSVAGTGGKNTEAFF.

This clone was counted once. The chain uses TRBV5-1 and TRBJ1-2, with unresolved D. This CDR3 region has 15 residues. Germline loops: CDR1 SGHRS, CDR2 YFSETQ. V dropped 3 bases and J dropped 3 bases, with 15 bases sitting between them. The CDR3 protein is CASSWNSAGDYGYTF. DNA of the CDR3: TGCGCCAGCAGCTGGAACTCGGCAGGAGACTATGGCTACACCTTC.

The V gene is TRBV15, the J gene TRBJ2-7; D gene unclear. Trimming cost V 5 bases and J 2 bases, with 10 bases left between them. This CDR3 has 13 amino acids. The V gene's germline CDR1 is LNHNV and CDR2 YYDKDF (reference sequence). The CDR3 protein is CATSFSGTYEQYF. The DNA of the CDR3 is TGTGCCACCAGCTTCTCAGGAACCTACGAGCAGTACTTC. The full variable domain, in which reference TRBV15 and TRBJ2-7 provide the parts outside the CDR3, is DAMVIQNPRYQVTQFGKPVTLSCSQTLNHNVMYWYQQKSSQAPKLLFHYYDKDFNNEADTPDNFQSRRPNTSFCFLDIRSPGLGDTAMYLCATSFSGTYEQYFGPGTRLTVT.